The 32 T cell receptor beta chains reported below all come from one sample, sequenced in a study of beta chain features in type 1 diabetes. Expressed TCRB transcripts were sequenced because the isolated RNA had all been reverse transcribed beforehand. Using immunoSEQ multiplex PCR, the repertoire was profiled, and TCRdb retains in-frame clones only, with some absent. The sample records 250,000 to 300,000 clones, around 7.3% being singletons. Sequences were obtained from central memory CD4+ T cells from blood. These receptors were taken from a young woman in good health.

The chain has TRBV5-1 and TRBJ2-5; 9 positions match TRBD1. V was clipped by 2 bases and J by 4 bases; unmatched bases: 3. Germline CDR1 SGHRS, CDR2 YFSETQ. The CDR3 extends over 14 amino acids. The CDR3 DNA follows: TGCGCCAGCAGCTTACAGGGGGCGGGAGAGACCCAGTACTTC. Protein sequence: CASSLQGAGETQYF. Full variable domain (remainder filled in from reference TRBV5-1 and TRBJ2-5): KAGVTQTPRYLIKTRGQQVTLSCSPISGHRSVSWYQQTPGQGLQFLFEYFSETQRNKGNFPGRFSGRQFSNSRSEMNVSTLELGDSALYLCASSLQGAGETQYFGPGTRLLVL.

This clone has only a few counts. The CDR3: CASSTGTQLGQYV. As DNA, the CDR3 is TGTGCCAGCAGTACCGGGACCCAACTCGGGCAGTACGTC. The chain carries TRBV6-5 and TRBJ2-7, with D perhaps assigned TRBD1 or TRBD2 (5 bases each). V was pared by 5 bases and J by 9 bases, with 17 bases between. This CDR3 has 13 amino acids. Germline V gives CDR1 MNHEY, CDR2 SVGAGI.

This clone was found many times. The chain employs TRBV7-3 and TRBJ2-3; D possibly corresponds to TRBD2 (5 bases). The germline CDR1 and CDR2 sequences are SGHTA and FQGTGA. Trimming removed 4 bases from V and 0 bases from J, with 8 bases in between. The CDR3 extends over 14 amino acids. Here the CDR3 reads CASSYGLSTDTQYF. The CDR3 DNA is TGTGCCAGCAGCTACGGACTTAGCACAGATACGCAGTATTTT.

CDR3 nucleotides: TGTGCCAGCAGCTTGGCAGGCCACACTGAAGCTTTCTTT. Translation gives CASSLAGHTEAFF. The V call is TRBV7-9, the J call TRBJ1-1, with D unclear. The germline CDR1 and CDR2 sequences are SEHNR and FQNEAQ (reference sequence). The CDR3 runs to 13 residues. The V end lost 3 bases, the J end lost 3 bases, and 8 bases lay between the germline ends.

J is TRBJ1-1 and V is TRBV21-1; the DNA was not used to check the table's D call, TRBD1. TRBV21-1 is given as a pseudogene. CDR3 length: 14 amino acids. The CDR3 region has the DNA TGTGCCAGCAGCAAAGTGGGGGCTCGAGCTGAAGCTTTCTTT. Its translation: CASSKVGARAEAFF.

In its sample, this clone was seen many times. V usage is TRBV4-1 and J usage is TRBJ1-1; 11 nucleotides agree with TRBD1. V lost 0 bases and J lost 4; bases outside the gene matches: 7. Germline loops: CDR1 MGHRA, CDR2 YSYEKL. The CDR3 consists of 17 residues. CDR3 bases: TGCGCCAGCAGCCAAGATCTTGGGACAGGGGGGCGCACTGAAGCTTTCTTT. Protein product: CASSQDLGTGGRTEAFF.

This clone was counted ten times or more. V gene TRBV2 combines with J gene TRBJ1-2, with unresolved D. Per the germline V gene, CDR1 is SNHLY and CDR2 is FYNNEI. The CDR3 is 12 amino acids. V was shortened by 5 bases and J by 2 bases, with 6 bases between the two germline ends. CDR3 protein: CASSMENYGYTF. The CDR3, as DNA: TGTGCCAGCAGTATGGAAAACTATGGCTACACCTTC. The full variable domain, completed using reference TRBV2 and TRBJ1-2, is EPEVTQTPSHQVTQMGQEVILRCVPISNHLYFYWYRQILGQKVEFLVSFYNNEISEKSEIFDDQFSVERPDGSNFTLKIRSTKLEDSAMYFCASSMENYGYTFGSGTRLTVV.

This clone was seen ten or more times. The V gene is TRBV2, the J gene TRBJ2-1; 7 positions match TRBD2. The CDR3 is 15 amino acids. Looked up from germline, CDR1 is SNHLY and CDR2 is FYNNEI. J was trimmed by 4 bases and V by 6 bases; bases with no gene match: 9. The DNA for the CDR3 is TGTGCCAGCAGCCCCCGCAGCGGGGTTTACAATGAGCAGTTCTTC. Encoded protein: CASSPRSGVYNEQFF.

The table lists this clone with a few counts. V and J are TRBV2 and TRBJ2-7; D is unresolved. V was trimmed by 4 bases and J by 7 bases, leaving 11 bases between them. The CDR3 runs 12 residues. Germline assignment: CDR1 SNHLY and CDR2 FYNNEI. CDR3 region: CASSARAWEQYV. The CDR3 DNA reads TGTGCCAGCAGTGCAAGAGCGTGGGAGCAGTACGTC.

The chain combines TRBV18 with TRBJ1-5; D perhaps matches TRBD1 (5 bases). V dropped 5 bases and J dropped 9 bases, with 17 bases sitting between them. The CDR3 contains 14 residues. From germline, CDR1 is KGHSH and CDR2 LQKENI. CDR3 nucleotides: TGTGCCAGCTCAGCAGGGACGGCCGGTGGGCCCCAGCATTTT. Amino acids: CASSAGTAGGPQHF.

The rearrangement joins TRBV4-1 to TRBJ1-1; D remains unclear. Germline CDR1 and CDR2: MGHRA and YSYEKL. CDR3 size: 15 residues. Trimming took off 2 bases at V and 5 bases at J, with 15 bases between the two ends. CDR3 coding DNA: TGCGCCAGCAGCCAAACCTTCCTCGGTGGGACTGAAGCTTTCTTT. Translating it yields CASSQTFLGGTEAFF.

The V and J genes are TRBV30 and TRBJ2-7, with TRBD2 matching 8 bases. In germline, CDR1 is GTSNPN, CDR2 SVGIG (reference sequence). With V trimmed by 0 bases and J by 6 bases, 10 bases remained unmatched. This CDR3 contains 15 residues. The CDR3 DNA is TGTGCCTGGAGTGTCGGACTAGCCTGGGGGGTCGAGCAGTACTTC. Translated, it gives CAWSVGLAWGVEQYF.

This clone appeared a few times. This rearrangement joins TRBV2 to TRBJ2-1, with D maybe TRBD1 (5 bases). Trimming stripped 9 bases from V and 0 bases from J, with 18 bases between. CDR1 SNHLY and CDR2 FYNNEI come from the germline V gene. The CDR3 covers 16 residues. CDR3 region: CASRIRGPSSYNEQFF. The CDR3 region has the DNA TGTGCCAGTCGAATAAGGGGCCCTAGCTCCTACAATGAGCAGTTCTTC. Supplemented by reference TRBV2 and TRBJ2-1, the full variable domain reads EPEVTQTPSHQVTQMGQEVILRCVPISNHLYFYWYRQILGQKVEFLVSFYNNEISEKSEIFDDQFSVERPDGSNFTLKIRSTKLEDSAMYFCASRIRGPSSYNEQFFGPGTRLTVL.

This clone was seen a handful of times. The chain has TRBV7-2 and TRBJ2-5; TRBD2 might be the D (5 bases). The CDR3 spans 15 residues. Germline V lookup: CDR1 SGHTA, CDR2 FQGNSA. Deletions cut 1 base from V and 7 bases from J, with 16 bases between. The CDR3 sequence: CASSLDGGLGRTQYF. CDR3 DNA: TGTGCCAGCAGCTTAGATGGAGGACTTGGTAGGACCCAGTACTTC.

In this sample, this clone turned up a few times. The rearrangement joins TRBV5-1 to TRBJ2-3, with D unclear. This CDR3 is 14 amino acids long. V was cut by 2 bases and J by 0 bases, with 7 bases left in between. Germline V gene data show CDR1 as SGHRS and CDR2 as YFSETQ. This CDR3 is CASSFGPSTDTQYF. The CDR3 DNA reads TGCGCCAGCAGCTTCGGCCCAAGCACAGATACGCAGTATTTT.

Here the CDR3 DNA reads TGCGCCAGCAGTTTACAGGTGGAGTCCTACAATGAGCAGTTCTTC. Protein product: CASSLQVESYNEQFF. V is TRBV5-1 and J is TRBJ2-1; weak D call: TRBD1 (5 bases). Trimming pared 5 bases from V and 1 base from J, leaving 13 bases between. Germline CDR1 is SGHRS and CDR2 is YFSETQ. This CDR3 has 15 residues.

This clone was detected many times. The chain uses TRBV5-1 and TRBJ2-5, with 7 bases identical to TRBD1. This CDR3 has 15 amino acids. V lost 3 bases to trimming and J lost 3 bases; unmatched junction nucleotides: 8. The germline V gene has CDR1 SGHRS and CDR2 YFSETQ. CDR3 protein: CASSSADRVEETQYF. Here the CDR3 DNA reads TGCGCCAGCAGCTCAGCCGACAGGGTTGAAGAGACCCAGTACTTC.

The genes are TRBV7-7 and TRBJ2-5; the match to TRBD1 covers 7 bases. V was clipped by 3 bases and J by 5 bases; unmatched bases: 3. The germline V gene has CDR1 SSHAT and CDR2 FNYEAQ (reference sequence). The CDR3 sequence is 13 residues long. The CDR3 loop reads CASSFGQVETQYF. The CDR3 bases are TGTGCCAGCAGCTTCGGACAGGTGGAGACCCAGTACTTC. Full variable domain (remainder filled in from reference TRBV7-7 and TRBJ2-5): GAGVSQSPRYKVTKRGQDVTLRCDPISSHATLYWYQQALGQGPEFLTYFNYEAQPDKSGLPSDRFSAERPEGSISTLTIQRTEQRDSAMYRCASSFGQVETQYFGPGTRLLVL.

This chain uses TRBV2 with TRBJ2-7; D possibly corresponds to TRBD1 (6 bases). V gave up 8 bases and J gave up 2 bases, with 13 bases separating them. The CDR3 spans 13 residues. Per germline, CDR1 SNHLY and CDR2 FYNNEI. The CDR3 spells CASRRDNAYEQYV. The CDR3 bases are TGTGCCAGCCGCCGGGACAATGCCTACGAGCAGTACGTC.

This clone came up many times. V usage is TRBV7-2 and J usage is TRBJ2-7; the D is unclear. V was pared by 2 bases and J by 6 bases, with 14 bases between. Germline assignment: CDR1 SGHTA and CDR2 FQGNSA. The length of the CDR3 is 14 residues. The CDR3 DNA sequence: TGTGCCAGCAGCTTACGCCATTCGCTGCTCGAGCAGTACTTC. It codes for CASSLRHSLLEQYF.

The chain has TRBV2 and TRBJ1-2; possible D gene TRBD1, 5 bases. Germline CDR1 reads SNHLY; CDR2 reads FYNNEI. The CDR3 is made up of 12 amino acids. Trimming pared 6 bases from V and 1 base from J, leaving 6 bases between. CDR3 sequence: CASRGGNYGYTF. The CDR3 DNA sequence: TGTGCCAGCAGGGGGGGTAACTATGGCTACACCTTC.

This clone has more than one count but fewer than ten. The V call is TRBV6-7, the J call TRBJ1-3, with D perhaps matching TRBD1 (5 bases). TRBV6-7 is an open reading frame, and its role is uncertain. Between the trimmed V and J ends, which lost 5 bases and 1 base, there was a span of 24 bases. The CDR3 spans 19 residues. CDR3 nucleotide sequence: TGTGCCAGCAGTCGTCACCCGGGACCCGATCGGGATTCTGGAAACACCATATATTTT. Translating gives CASSRHPGPDRDSGNTIYF.

In its sample, this clone was seen a few times. The V and J genes are TRBV25-1 and TRBJ2-7; the match to TRBD1 covers 10 bases. J gave up 7 bases and V 4 bases, and 13 bases lay outside the gene matches. Germline CDR1 MGHDK, CDR2 SYGVNS. There are 16 residues in the CDR3. The CDR3 loop reads CASSVPGQGCLWEQYV. In DNA, the CDR3 is TGTGCCAGCAGTGTACCGGGACAGGGGTGCTTGTGGGAGCAGTACGTC.

V is TRBV5-1 and J is TRBJ2-6, with D unclear. V lost 0 bases and J lost 0, with 7 bases in between. Germline V CDR1 and CDR2: SGHRS, YFSETQ. This CDR3 contains 16 residues. CDR3 bases: TGCGCCAGCAGCTTGGAGAGTAGCTCTGGGGCCAACGTCCTGACTTTC. Protein sequence: CASSLESSSGANVLTF.

In the case of this clone: This sample also contains other DNA sequences that code for the same CDR3. The gene calls are TRBV18 and TRBJ1-1; D ambiguous. Germline V gene lookup returns CDR1 KGHSH and CDR2 LQKENI. V gave up 4 bases and J gave up 1 base, with 7 bases separating them. The CDR3 length is 13 residues. The CDR3 DNA follows: TGTGCCAGCTCACTGCAGGCGAACACTGAAGCTTTCTTT. It codes for CASSLQANTEAFF.

This clone showed up just a few times. The V gene is TRBV4-1, the J gene TRBJ2-5; no clear D gene. Per germline, CDR1 MGHRA and CDR2 YSYEKL. The CDR3 length is 13 residues. V lost 1 base, J lost 5 bases, and 8 bases lay in between. CDR3 protein: CASSQGELETQYF. In DNA, the CDR3 is TGCGCCAGCAGCCAAGGGGAATTGGAGACCCAGTACTTC.

The chain combines TRBV18 with TRBJ1-2; D not certain. Between the trimmed V and J ends, which lost 6 bases and 4 bases, there was a span of 15 bases. The V gene's germline CDR1 is KGHSH and CDR2 LQKENI. The CDR3 extends over 14 amino acids. CDR3 sequence reads: CASSGYLGSYGYTF. The CDR3 DNA reads as TGTGCCAGCTCCGGATACCTTGGGAGCTATGGCTACACCTTC.

This chain uses TRBV25-1 with TRBJ1-5, with 8 bases matching TRBD1. The CDR3 is 18 residues long. Trimming at V came to 4 bases and at J to 3 bases, leaving 14 bases not matched to a gene. Germline CDR1 and CDR2: MGHDK and SYGVNS. The CDR3: CASSVGGAGGINNQPQHF. The CDR3 coding sequence is TGTGCCAGCAGTGTGGGAGGGGCAGGGGGCATCAACAATCAGCCCCAGCATTTT. The whole variable domain, filled in from reference TRBV25-1 and TRBJ1-5, reads EADIYQTPRYLVIGTGKKITLECSQTMGHDKMYWYQQDPGMELHLIHYSYGVNSTEKGDLSSESTVSRIRTEHFPLTLESARPSHTSQYLCASSVGGAGGINNQPQHFGDGTRLSIL.

This chain uses TRBV28 with TRBJ2-3, with 8 bases aligning to TRBD2. The J segment lost 4 bases and the V segment lost 10 bases, leaving 7 bases of the junction unmatched. The CDR3 spans 13 residues. The germline CDR1 and CDR2 sequences are MDHEN and SYDVKM. The CDR3 DNA follows: TGTGCCACCCGCCCCGGGGGGGCAGATACGCAGTATTTT. Translating it yields CATRPGGADTQYF. Using reference TRBV28 and TRBJ2-3 for the parts outside the CDR3, the full variable domain is DVKVTQSSRYLVKRTGEKVFLECVQDMDHENMFWYRQDPGLGLRLIYFSYDVKMKEKGDIPEGYSVSREKKERFSLILESASTNQTSMYLCATRPGGADTQYFGPGTRLTVL.

The V call is TRBV7-9, the J call TRBJ1-2; no firm D call. This CDR3 spans 16 amino acids. CDR1 is SEHNR and CDR2 is FQNEAQ in the germline V gene (reference sequence). V shed 5 bases and J shed 2 bases, with 18 bases lying between them. CDR3 amino acids: CASSRSSLAENYGYTF. The CDR3 nucleotides are TGTGCCAGCAGCCGCTCGAGCCTCGCAGAGAACTATGGCTACACCTTC.

This clone was picked up a small number of times. The chain has TRBV9 and TRBJ2-3; TRBD1 matches at 7 bases. Germline CDR1 and CDR2: SGDLS and YYNGEE. The CDR3 contains 14 residues. Trimming took 4 bases from V and 4 from J; bases not matched to a gene: 6. The CDR3 spells CASSYQDRADTQYF. The DNA for the CDR3 is TGTGCCAGCAGCTACCAAGACAGGGCAGATACGCAGTATTTT.

This clone has just a few counts. This chain joins TRBV5-1 and TRBJ1-1; D ambiguous. Germline CDR1 is SGHRS and CDR2 is YFSETQ. The CDR3 runs to 13 residues. V was trimmed by 1 base and J by 1 base, leaving 5 bases between them. In nucleotides, the CDR3 is TGCGCCAGCAGCTTGATTGCGAACACTGAAGCTTTCTTT. Translated, it gives CASSLIANTEAFF.